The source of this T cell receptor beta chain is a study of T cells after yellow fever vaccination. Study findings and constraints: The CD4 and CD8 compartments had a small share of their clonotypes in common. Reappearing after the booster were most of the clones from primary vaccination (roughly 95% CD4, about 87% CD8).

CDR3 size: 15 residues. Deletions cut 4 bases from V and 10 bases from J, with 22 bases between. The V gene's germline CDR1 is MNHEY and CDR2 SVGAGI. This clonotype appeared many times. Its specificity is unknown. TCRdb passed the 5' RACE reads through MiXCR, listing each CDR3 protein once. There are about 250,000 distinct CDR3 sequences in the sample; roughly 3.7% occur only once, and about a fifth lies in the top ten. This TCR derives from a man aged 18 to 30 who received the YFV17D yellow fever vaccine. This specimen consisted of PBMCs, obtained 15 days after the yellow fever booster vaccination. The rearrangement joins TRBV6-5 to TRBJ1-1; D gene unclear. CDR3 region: CASSLWSEIGSRAFF. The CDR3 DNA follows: TGTGCCAGCAGTTTGTGGTCGGAGATCGGATCGCGAGCTTTCTTT.